This T cell receptor beta chain was identified during a study of Ad26.COV2.S vaccination and SARS-CoV-2 variants. Treatment reported: roughly 19 received Ad26.COV2.S at low or high dose, single or two shots; five or six received placebo; per-sample allocation not given. The investigators took samples on day 63 after the first vaccine or placebo injection. Sequencing was performed with immunoSEQ multiplex PCR; in TCRdb, only in-frame clones are kept and a portion is missing. The sample carries about 480,000 clones, around 90% recorded once. The germline V gene has CDR1 SGHNT and CDR2 YYREEE (reference sequence). CDR3 size: 17 residues. The V end lost 0 bases, the J end lost 0 bases, and 12 bases lay between the germline ends.

This clonotype originated in a person between 18 and 60 years old who received the Ad26.COV2.S COVID-19 vaccine or a placebo. This material consisted of peripheral blood, taken in a trial of Ad26.COV2.S vaccine versus placebo. The chain links TRBV5-4 to TRBJ1-4; D is unresolved. This chain's CDR3 is CASSLVLAEATNEKLFF. The CDR3 DNA reads TGTGCCAGCAGCTTGGTCCTTGCAGAGGCAACTAATGAAAAACTGTTTTTT.